The 23 T cell receptor beta chains in this list originate from one sample, sequenced in a study of identical twins. TCRdb re-analysed the 5' RACE reads in MiXCR, keeping a single row per CDR3 protein. The sample includes about 690,000 distinct CDR3 sequences, less than 7% of them seen just once. Sequences were obtained from naive T cells sorted from blood. The receptor set was obtained from a man aged 18 to 35 in good health.

This clonotype was picked up many times. This chain joins TRBV6-5 and TRBJ2-7, with D possibly matching TRBD1 (5 bases). CDR3 length equals 15 residues. V shed 0 bases and J shed 3 bases, with 12 bases lying between them. The germline V gene has CDR1 MNHEY and CDR2 SVGAGI. The CDR3 is CASSYSLDSRYEQYF. For the CDR3, the DNA is TGTGCCAGCAGTTACTCCCTTGACAGCCGCTACGAGCAGTACTTC.

This chain links TRBV5-1 with TRBJ2-1; 12 nucleotides match TRBD2. Germline V gives CDR1 SGHRS, CDR2 YFSETQ. The CDR3 totals 18 residues. Trimming at V came to 3 bases and at J to 1 base, leaving 8 bases not matched to a gene. The DNA for the CDR3 is TGCGCCAGCAGCTCGCCTTCTAGCGGGAGGGAATCCTACAATGAGCAGTTCTTC. It encodes CASSSPSSGRESYNEQFF.

This clonotype came up a few times. CDR3: CASSDRTGGNDEQFF. The DNA for the CDR3 is TGTGCCAGCAGTGACAGGACAGGGGGTAACGATGAGCAGTTCTTC. The rearrangement uses TRBV6-4 and TRBJ2-1, with TRBD1 matching over 10 bases. Germline V gene lookup returns CDR1 MRHNA and CDR2 SNTAGT. V trimming: 2 bases; J trimming: 8 bases; junction bases outside the gene matches: 6. The CDR3 is 15 residues long.

V and J are TRBV3-1 and TRBJ2-2, with D unresolved. In germline, CDR1 is LGHDT, CDR2 YNNKEL (reference sequence). This CDR3 comprises 14 residues. V was pared by 2 bases and J by 3 bases, with 7 bases between. The CDR3 DNA reads TGTGCCAGCAGCCAAAACACCGACACCGGGGAGCTGTTTTTT. It codes for CASSQNTDTGELFF.

The V call is TRBV27, the J call TRBJ2-5; tentatively, D is TRBD1 (6 bases). This CDR3 is built from 11 residues. Germline CDR1 and CDR2: MNHEY and SMNVEV (reference sequence). Trimming cost V 7 bases and J 12 bases, with 15 bases left between them. Here the CDR3 reads CASTHQGLKYF. The CDR3 nucleotides read TGTGCCAGCACCCACCAGGGGCTGAAGTACTTC.

This clonotype was seen a handful of times. The chain has TRBV18 and TRBJ1-1, with 9 nucleotides matching TRBD1. The CDR3 runs 16 residues. From germline, CDR1 is KGHSH and CDR2 LQKENI. J was trimmed by 0 bases and V by 2 bases; bases with no gene match: 4. In nucleotides, the CDR3 is TGTGCCAGCTCACCAATACAGGGGGCGGTGAACACTGAAGCTTTCTTT. It codes for CASSPIQGAVNTEAFF.

This clonotype was picked up a small number of times. The V and J genes are TRBV20-1 and TRBJ2-5; D unclear. The germline V and J ends were trimmed by 7 bases and 1 base, with 10 bases remaining between them. This CDR3 is 12 amino acids long. The germline V gene encodes CDR1 DFQATT and CDR2 SNEGSKA (reference sequence). Written as DNA, the CDR3 is TGCAGTGTGTCGGACGGCCAAGAGACCCAGTACTTC. Its protein is CSVSDGQETQYF.

This clonotype occurred many times. The chain is built from TRBV5-5 and TRBJ2-2, with a tentative D call TRBD1 (6 bases). This CDR3 is built from 16 residues. V was clipped by 2 bases and J by 6 bases, with 17 bases between them. Germline V gene sequence: CDR1 SGHKS, CDR2 YYEKEE (reference sequence). For the CDR3, the DNA is TGTGCCAGCAGCTTAGGGGGAACGTTGGTCCCCGGGGAGCTGTTTTTT. Translating it yields CASSLGGTLVPGELFF.

There are many counts of this clonotype. This rearrangement joins TRBV6-2 or TRBV6-3 to TRBJ2-7, with D perhaps matching TRBD1 or TRBD2 (5 bases each). The V and J ends lost 0 bases and 4 bases respectively, with 16 bases between them. CDR3 size: 16 residues. Germline CDR1 reads MNHEY; CDR2 reads SVGEGT. The DNA for the CDR3 is TGTGCCAGCAGTTACTCGATCGGGACCTCTTTTTACGAGCAGTACTTC. This translates into CASSYSIGTSFYEQYF.

The chain employs TRBV5-1 and TRBJ2-1; 7 nucleotides line up with TRBD2. With 4 bases clipped from V and 9 bases from J, the junction kept 4 bases outside the gene matches. From germline, CDR1 is SGHRS and CDR2 YFSETQ. The CDR3 contains 12 residues. CDR3 coding DNA: TGCGCCAGCAGCGTTGCTAGCGGTGAGCAGTTCTTC. The encoded protein is CASSVASGEQFF. The full variable domain, completed using reference TRBV5-1 and TRBJ2-1, is KAGVTQTPRYLIKTRGQQVTLSCSPISGHRSVSWYQQTPGQGLQFLFEYFSETQRNKGNFPGRFSGRQFSNSRSEMNVSTLELGDSALYLCASSVASGEQFFGPGTRLTVL.

This clonotype turned up a few times. The V and J genes are TRBV27 and TRBJ2-1; tentatively, D is TRBD2 (5 bases). V dropped 6 bases and J dropped 2 bases, with 26 bases sitting between them. CDR1 and CDR2 from the germline V gene are MNHEY and SMNVEV (reference sequence). This CDR3 has 19 amino acids. Written as DNA, the CDR3 is TGTGCCAGCAGGCGAGCAGAGGGTGAGCCTTTCTCTCCCTACAATGAGCAGTTCTTC. This gives the protein CASRRAEGEPFSPYNEQFF.

The rearrangement uses TRBV20-1 and TRBJ2-1, with 9 bases lining up with TRBD2. V was pared by 3 bases and J by 6 bases, with 9 bases of the junction left unmatched. CDR1 and CDR2 (germline): DFQATT, SNEGSKA (reference sequence). The CDR3 runs to 15 residues. The chain's CDR3 is CSASAGLAGTNEQFF. The CDR3 DNA reads as TGCAGTGCTAGTGCGGGGCTAGCGGGGACCAATGAGCAGTTCTTC.

This clonotype was observed a handful of times. The gene calls are TRBV12-3 or TRBV12-4 and TRBJ2-5; tentative D call: TRBD2 (6 bases). The CDR3 is 16 amino acids. The V end was cut by 1 base, the J end by 4 bases, with 16 bases between. DNA for the CDR3: TGTGCCAGCAGTTTAGTCGGTCCGGGAGAAGGAGAGACCCAGTACTTC. Translated, it gives CASSLVGPGEGETQYF.

This clonotype was seen ten or more times. The CDR3 nucleotides are TGCAGTGCTAGACCGGGACAGGGTACCAATGAGCAGTTCTTC. It translates to CSARPGQGTNEQFF. The V call is TRBV20-1, the J call TRBJ2-1, with 9 positions matching TRBD1. Germline values: CDR1 DFQATT, CDR2 SNEGSKA (reference sequence). The CDR3 is 14 residues long. After removal of 2 bases from V and 6 bases from J, the junction contained 5 bases not matched to a gene.

The chain links TRBV12-3 or TRBV12-4 to TRBJ2-3; TRBD2 matches 7 bases. V trimming: 2 bases; J trimming: 14 bases; junction bases outside the gene matches: 13. The CDR3 extends over 14 amino acids. CDR3 loop: CASSLYPTGTGGYF. The CDR3 DNA is TGTGCCAGCAGTTTATACCCGACTGGGACGGGAGGGTATTTT.

This clonotype was detected a few times. The chain recombines TRBV5-1 with TRBJ2-2, with 11 bases aligning to TRBD1. V shed 4 bases, J shed 6 bases, and the junction held 2 bases outside the gene matches. Germline CDR1 SGHRS, CDR2 YFSETQ. The CDR3 has 14 amino acids. CDR3 amino acids: CASSGQGASGELFF. The CDR3, as DNA: TGCGCCAGCAGCGGACAGGGGGCCTCCGGGGAGCTGTTTTTT.

J is TRBJ2-7 and V is TRBV7-2; tentatively, D is TRBD1 (5 bases). The germline V gene has CDR1 SGHTA and CDR2 FQGNSA. V was clipped by 6 bases and J by 2 bases, with 11 bases between them. The CDR3 covers 13 residues. The CDR3 here is CASSPGYTYEQYF. The CDR3 nucleotides read TGTGCCAGCAGTCCAGGGTACACCTACGAGCAGTACTTC.

This clonotype was seen a handful of times. The chain recombines TRBV7-9 with TRBJ2-5, with D possibly TRBD1 on 7 matching bases. This CDR3 contains 16 residues. Germline V gene data show CDR1 as SEHNR and CDR2 as FQNEAQ (reference sequence). Trimming stripped 0 bases from V and 3 bases from J, with 14 bases between. The DNA of the CDR3 is TGTGCCAGCAGCTTAGCCCCGGAGGGGGCTAAAGAGACCCAGTACTTC. Protein sequence: CASSLAPEGAKETQYF.

This clonotype showed up many times. This chain connects TRBV12-3 or TRBV12-4 to TRBJ2-1; D possibly matches TRBD1 or TRBD2 (5 bases each). V lost 7 bases and J 7 bases, leaving 23 bases between the germline ends. CDR3 length: 16 residues. The CDR3 reads CASTPQGTVRGNEQFF. CDR3 DNA sequence: TGTGCCAGCACACCTCAAGGGACCGTCCGAGGGAATGAGCAGTTCTTC.

This clonotype was detected only a few times. CDR3 sequence reads: CASQGLQGETQYF. CDR3 nucleotides: TGTGCCAGCCAAGGACTGCAAGGGGAGACCCAGTACTTC. The gene calls are TRBV6-1 and TRBJ2-5; TRBD2 might be the D (5 bases). This CDR3 spans 13 amino acids. The germline V and J ends were trimmed by 8 bases and 5 bases, with 15 bases remaining between them. The germline V gene encodes CDR1 MNHNS and CDR2 SASEGT.

V is TRBV18 and J is TRBJ2-2, with D hard to call. CDR3 length: 14 residues. Trimming pared 3 bases from V and 1 base from J, leaving 6 bases between. Germline V gene data show CDR1 as KGHSH and CDR2 as LQKENI. CDR3 amino acids: CASSPQLNTGELFF. The CDR3 DNA follows: TGTGCCAGCTCACCGCAGTTGAACACCGGGGAGCTGTTTTTT. The full variable domain, completed using reference TRBV18 and TRBJ2-2, is NAGVMQNPRHLVRRRGQEARLRCSPMKGHSHVYWYRQLPEEGLKFMVYLQKENIIDESGMPKERFSAEFPKEGPSILRIQQVVRGDSAAYFCASSPQLNTGELFFGEGSRLTVL.

This sequence joins TRBV19 and TRBJ2-2; tentatively, D is TRBD2 (6 bases). The CDR3 has 15 residues. V shed 3 bases and J shed 5 bases, with 13 bases lying between them. The germline V gene encodes CDR1 LNHDA and CDR2 SQIVND (reference sequence). This chain's CDR3 is CASSIRLAWTGELFF. For the CDR3, the DNA is TGTGCCAGTAGTATCCGTCTAGCGTGGACCGGGGAGCTGTTTTTT.

J is TRBJ1-4 and V is TRBV4-3; TRBD1 might be the D (6 bases). V dropped 4 bases and J dropped 7 bases, with 19 bases sitting between them. This CDR3 has 16 amino acids. Germline lookup yields CDR1 LGHNA and CDR2 YSLEER. The CDR3 sequence is CASSRSRDILAEKLFF. The DNA for the CDR3 is TGCGCCAGCAGCCGTAGCCGGGACATTCTTGCTGAAAAACTGTTTTTT.